This TCR beta chain derives from a study of metastatic and nonmetastatic thyroid tumors. The overall study: Samples came from malignant and benign thyroid patients, and repertoires were compared across blood and tumor or nodule tissue.

Thyroid surgery was performed in patients who had received no treatment beforehand. As handled by the study authors: Using the CDR3 differences seen across clinicopathological groups, the authors built a distant-metastasis classifier for papillary thyroid cancer, which was meant to discriminate distant-metastatic patients. Through MiXCR, TCRdb re-clonotyped the PCR reads. TCRdb, not the authors, supplied the V and J calls. The profile covers roughly 45,000 clones, with 3% to 3.5% appearing a single time and approximately 9.8% taken by the ten largest. This clone was seen a handful of times. The antigen remains unidentified. The germline CDR1 and CDR2 sequences are MDHEN and SYDVKM. Trimming took off 5 bases at V and 5 bases at J, with 15 bases between the two ends. This CDR3 has 14 residues. The study's findings and limits: The study reportedly found significantly higher TCR beta diversity in malignant thyroid tumors than benign nodules, in blood and tumor.

Sequenced input: blood. This chain links TRBV28 with TRBJ1-2; possibly TRBD1 for D (6 bases). The TCR originated in a female donor with papillary thyroid cancer or a benign thyroid nodule (not recorded which). Some clones in this sample may be carry-over from other donors' samples. DNA for the CDR3: TGTGCCAGCAGTCCAGGGGCGAACTCTTATGGCTACACCTTC. It specifies CASSPGANSYGYTF.